Each of the 14 T cell receptor beta chains below was sequenced from the same sample in a study of shared clonotypes between healthy human individuals. Libraries were prepared by immunoSEQ multiplex PCR; TCRdb keeps only in-frame clonotypes and omits some of them. The sample has 2.3 million or so clones, over 90% seen once. Specimen: naive CD4+ T cells from PBMCs. The subset here: CD45RA+ positively selected. These receptors originate from a man between 18 and 35 years old in good health. Some clones in this sample may be carry-over from other donors' samples.

The rearrangement joins TRBV30 to TRBJ2-1; no firm D call. The CDR3 is 12 residues long. Germline CDR1 reads GTSNPN; CDR2 reads SVGIG (reference sequence). V was trimmed by 0 bases and J by 3 bases, leaving 3 bases between them. CDR3 loop: CAWSVDYNEQFF. In DNA form, the CDR3 reads TGTGCCTGGAGTGTAGACTACAATGAGCAGTTCTTC.

This chain links TRBV2 with TRBJ1-6, with a possible D match to TRBD1 (6 bases). With 4 bases removed from V and 2 bases from J, the gap between germline ends came to 12 bases. Germline V gene sequence: CDR1 SNHLY, CDR2 FYNNEI. This CDR3 comprises 16 residues. The CDR3 nucleotides read TGTGCCAGCAGTGGGACACAGGGCACCTATAATTCACCCCTCCACTTT. It encodes CASSGTQGTYNSPLHF. The full variable domain, its missing parts supplied by reference TRBV2 and TRBJ1-6, is EPEVTQTPSHQVTQMGQEVILRCVPISNHLYFYWYRQILGQKVEFLVSFYNNEISEKSEIFDDQFSVERPDGSNFTLKIRSTKLEDSAMYFCASSGTQGTYNSPLHFGNGTRLTVT.

In DNA, the CDR3 is TGTGCCAGTAGTATCCGGGGGCCTAGTTCCTATGGCTACACCTTC. Protein sequence: CASSIRGPSSYGYTF. The chain employs TRBV19 and TRBJ1-2; TRBD1 is a possible D gene (6 bases). Trimming pared 3 bases from V and 4 bases from J, leaving 15 bases between. Per germline, CDR1 LNHDA and CDR2 SQIVND (reference sequence). The CDR3 is 15 residues long.

CDR3 region: CSALFFGGYTF. CDR3 sequence (DNA): TGCAGTGCTCTTTTCTTTGGGGGCTACACCTTC. J is TRBJ1-2 and V is TRBV20-1; the D is unclear. Germline V gives CDR1 DFQATT, CDR2 SNEGSKA (reference sequence). There are 11 residues in the CDR3. V dropped 5 bases and J dropped 8 bases, with 12 bases sitting between them.

This clone has a single count. The chain recombines TRBV4-1 with TRBJ2-1; 9 nucleotides line up with TRBD2. The CDR3 is 16 residues long. Per germline, CDR1 MGHRA and CDR2 YSYEKL. V lost 1 base to trimming and J lost 8 bases; unmatched junction nucleotides: 9. Written as DNA, the CDR3 is TGCGCCAGCAGCCAAGGAGGGCGGGAGGGCCGGGATGAGCAGTTCTTC. Translated, it gives CASSQGGREGRDEQFF.

The chain couples TRBV5-1 to TRBJ2-1; D is unresolved. Looked up from germline, CDR1 is SGHRS and CDR2 is YFSETQ. The CDR3 is 15 residues long. V was cut by 1 base and J by 0 bases, with 8 bases left in between. This CDR3 is CASSLTFSSYNEQFF. CDR3 sequence (DNA): TGCGCCAGCAGCTTGACATTCAGCTCCTACAATGAGCAGTTCTTC.

This chain links TRBV7-3 with TRBJ1-6; D gene ambiguous. The CDR3 extends over 13 amino acids. V was pared by 3 bases and J by 8 bases, with 8 bases between. Germline V CDR1 and CDR2: SGHTA, FQGTGA. CDR3 region: CASSLTRDSPLHF. CDR3 bases: TGTGCCAGCAGCTTGACACGCGATTCACCCCTCCACTTT.

This clone was recorded only once. V and J are TRBV7-3 and TRBJ2-1; D not resolved. The germline V and J ends were trimmed by 5 bases and 6 bases, with 11 bases remaining between them. This CDR3 has 13 residues. CDR1 and CDR2 (germline): SGHTA, FQGTGA. As DNA, the CDR3 is TGTGCCAGCAGCCTATTAGTGAGCAATGAGCAGTTCTTC. This gives the protein CASSLLVSNEQFF.

Concerning this clone itself: Other DNA variants within this sample encode the same CDR3. The chain employs TRBV5-4 and TRBJ1-1; D gene unclear. Germline CDR1 is SGHNT and CDR2 is YYREEE (reference sequence). The CDR3 contains 14 residues. Trimming shortened V by 0 bases and J by 0 bases, and 6 bases separated the two germline ends. CDR3 protein: CASSLGQMNTEAFF. The CDR3 region has the DNA TGTGCCAGCAGCTTGGGTCAGATGAACACTGAAGCTTTCTTT.

This chain links TRBV10-3 with TRBJ2-3; 7 nucleotides agree with TRBD1. The CDR3 length is 17 residues. The germline CDR1 and CDR2 sequences are ENHRY and SYGVKD. V lost 2 bases, J lost 2 bases, and 10 bases stayed unmatched. The CDR3 DNA follows: TGTGCCATCAGTGAGCCGATTACAGGGGCTAACACAGATACGCAGTATTTT. The encoded protein is CAISEPITGANTDTQYF.

The V call is TRBV5-1, the J call TRBJ2-4, with 11 nucleotides matching TRBD2. CDR1 is SGHRS and CDR2 is YFSETQ in the germline V gene. This CDR3 spans 16 amino acids. The J segment lost 8 bases and the V segment lost 6 bases, leaving 13 bases of the junction unmatched. CDR3: CASTRLAGMTGDIQYF. The CDR3 bases are TGCGCCAGCACCCGACTAGCGGGAATGACGGGGGACATTCAGTACTTC.

J is TRBJ2-7 and V is TRBV6-1; 9 nucleotides agree with TRBD2. Germline CDR1 and CDR2: MNHNS and SASEGT. The CDR3 has 15 amino acids. Trimming took 0 bases from V and 3 from J; bases not matched to a gene: 3. This CDR3 reads CASSEAGLAIYEQYF. The CDR3 DNA follows: TGTGCCAGCAGTGAAGCGGGACTAGCAATCTACGAGCAGTACTTC.

J is TRBJ1-1 and V is TRBV7-8; 8 positions agree with TRBD1. V lost 5 bases, J lost 4 bases, and 12 bases stayed unmatched. This CDR3 contains 16 residues. Germline values: CDR1 SGHVS, CDR2 FQNEAQ. The CDR3 here is CASSPFGQGRITEAFF. The DNA for the CDR3 is TGTGCCAGCAGCCCCTTCGGACAGGGCAGGATCACTGAAGCTTTCTTT.

The chain recombines TRBV30 with TRBJ1-5, with D hard to call. CDR1 is GTSNPN and CDR2 is SVGIG in the germline V gene (reference sequence). V lost 0 bases and J lost 3, with 9 bases in between. The CDR3 spans 14 residues. The CDR3 region has the DNA TGTGCCTGGAGTGTAAAGCCTTCCAATCAGCCCCAGCATTTT. It translates to CAWSVKPSNQPQHF.